The 11 T cell receptor beta chains below all came from one sample that was sequenced in a study of blood T cell repertoires in COVID-19. Data came from immunoSEQ multiplex PCR; TCRdb stores just in-frame clones and leaves some out. The sample includes 250,000 to 350,000 clones, around 87% of them seen just once. The specimen sequenced was PBMCs or T cells enriched from blood (not recorded which). These receptors were taken from a woman between 18 and 29 years old with acute COVID-19.

The J gene is TRBJ1-1, the V gene TRBV19; the match to TRBD1 covers 7 bases. J was trimmed by 1 base and V by 3 bases; bases with no gene match: 5. From germline, CDR1 is LNHDA and CDR2 SQIVND (reference sequence). This CDR3 has 15 amino acids. The CDR3 sequence: CASSITPGGNTEAFF. DNA for the CDR3: TGTGCCAGTAGTATTACCCCAGGGGGGAACACTGAAGCTTTCTTT.

The V and J genes are TRBV12-1 and TRBJ1-3. TRBV12-1 is listed as a pseudogene. The CDR3 loop spans 14 amino acids. The CDR3 protein is CASRPAEFGNTIYF. The CDR3 DNA sequence: TGTGCCAGCAGGCCCGCGGAGTTCGGAAACACCATATATTTT.

This clone was counted a single time. The V gene is TRBV10-3, the J gene TRBJ1-2; D is ambiguous. The V end lost 6 bases, the J end lost 5 bases, and 7 bases lay between the germline ends. The CDR3 spans 11 residues. CDR1 ENHRY and CDR2 SYGVKD come from the germline V gene. The CDR3 bases are TGTGCCATCAGGGCAGGTTATGGCTACACCTTC. As protein: CAIRAGYGYTF.

CDR3 residues: CAWSVSKGPGGQETQYF. The CDR3, as DNA: TGTGCCTGGAGTGTATCGAAAGGACCTGGAGGGCAAGAGACCCAGTACTTC. The chain carries TRBV30 and TRBJ2-5; D might be TRBD2 (6 bases). This CDR3 is 17 amino acids long. Germline values: CDR1 GTSNPN, CDR2 SVGIG (reference sequence). Trimming cost V 0 bases and J 2 bases, with 19 bases left between them.

The chain uses TRBV6-1 and TRBJ1-2; 9 bases map to TRBD1. V lost 2 bases, J lost 6 bases, and 4 bases stayed unmatched. CDR1 is MNHNS and CDR2 is SASEGT in the germline V gene. The length of the CDR3 is 14 residues. Written as DNA, the CDR3 is TGTGCCAGCAGTGAAAACGGACAGGGGCATGGCTACACCTTC. Its translation is CASSENGQGHGYTF.

The rearrangement links TRBV7-9 to TRBJ2-3, with 14 bases fitting TRBD2. With 5 bases clipped from V and 3 bases from J, the junction kept 4 bases outside the gene matches. The germline V gene encodes CDR1 SEHNR and CDR2 FQNEAQ (reference sequence). This CDR3 has 16 amino acids. CDR3 sequence (DNA): TGTGCCAGCAGCCAGGGACTAGCGGGAGAAACAGATACGCAGTATTTT. Translation gives CASSQGLAGETDTQYF.

V gene TRBV5-5 combines with J gene TRBJ1-2; D is perhaps TRBD1 (6 bases). Germline loops: CDR1 SGHKS, CDR2 YYEKEE (reference sequence). V lost 6 bases and J 5 bases, leaving 17 bases between the germline ends. This CDR3 has 14 amino acids. In DNA form, the CDR3 reads TGTGCCAGCACCGTGGGGACGGACAGATATGGCTACACCTTC. It encodes CASTVGTDRYGYTF. The variable domain in full, completed from reference TRBV5-5 and TRBJ1-2, reads DAGVTQSPTHLIKTRGQQVTLRCSPISGHKSVSWYQQVLGQGPQFIFQYYEKEERGRGNFPDRFSARQFPNYSSELNVNALLLGDSALYLCASTVGTDRYGYTFGSGTRLTVV.

The rearrangement uses TRBV5-1 and TRBJ1-4; 7 nucleotides agree with TRBD1. This CDR3 comprises 17 residues. J was trimmed by 7 bases and V by 4 bases; bases with no gene match: 16. CDR1 and CDR2 (germline): SGHRS, YFSETQ. This chain's CDR3 is CASSAGTVRPVSEKLFF. CDR3 bases: TGCGCCAGCAGCGCCGGGACAGTACGTCCCGTAAGTGAAAAACTGTTTTTT.

V usage is TRBV4-2 and J usage is TRBJ1-6; the match to TRBD1 covers 10 bases. Looked up from germline, CDR1 is LGHNA and CDR2 is YNFKEQ. This CDR3 is built from 18 residues. The V segment lost 0 bases and the J segment 6 bases; nucleotides outside the gene matches: 8. The CDR3 DNA is TGTGCCAGCAGCCAAGATGGGGGGACAGGGGAGGGTAATTCACCCCTCCACTTT. It specifies CASSQDGGTGEGNSPLHF.

This chain connects TRBV28 to TRBJ1-4, with D possibly TRBD1 on 6 matching bases. This CDR3 region has 12 residues. The germline CDR1 and CDR2 sequences are MDHEN and SYDVKM. The ends were cut back, 5 bases at V and 10 bases at J, with 11 bases in the middle. CDR3 nucleotide sequence: TGTGCCAGCAGTGGACAGTTTGGAAAACTGTTTTTT. Amino acid sequence: CASSGQFGKLFF. Full variable domain (rest looked up from reference TRBV28 and TRBJ1-4): DVKVTQSSRYLVKRTGEKVFLECVQDMDHENMFWYRQDPGLGLRLIYFSYDVKMKEKGDIPEGYSVSREKKERFSLILESASTNQTSMYLCASSGQFGKLFFGSGTQLSVL.

The genes are TRBV6-5 and TRBJ2-7; a possible D gene is TRBD2 (6 bases). The CDR3 has 12 residues. V lost 3 bases to trimming and J lost 7 bases, with 10 bases between them. Per the germline V gene, CDR1 is MNHEY and CDR2 is SVGAGI. DNA for the CDR3: TGTGCCAGCAGTTATCCCGGGAGAGAGCAGTACTTC. Protein sequence: CASSYPGREQYF.